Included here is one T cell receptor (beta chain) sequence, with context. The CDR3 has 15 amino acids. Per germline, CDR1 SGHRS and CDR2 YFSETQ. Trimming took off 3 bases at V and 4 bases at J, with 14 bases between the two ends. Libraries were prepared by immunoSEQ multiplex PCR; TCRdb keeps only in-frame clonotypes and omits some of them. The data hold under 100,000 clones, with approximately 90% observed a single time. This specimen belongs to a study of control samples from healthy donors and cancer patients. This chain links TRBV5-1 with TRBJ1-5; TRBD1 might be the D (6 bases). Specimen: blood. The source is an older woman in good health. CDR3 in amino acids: CASSWGGQANQPQHF. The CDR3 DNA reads TGCGCCAGCAGCTGGGGGGGGCAGGCGAATCAGCCCCAGCATTTT.